The following is a T cell receptor (beta chain) sequence with its context. This sample was taken from a study of blood T cell repertoires in COVID-19. At the level of the study: The United States, Italy and Spain supplied acute and convalescent COVID-19 samples. T cells, B-cell-depleted T cells, or PBMCs supplied cDNA or gDNA.

Germline V CDR1 and CDR2: SGHDN, FVKESK. The CDR3 is made up of 17 amino acids. Trimming shortened V by 0 bases and J by 1 base, and 15 bases separated the two germline ends. Per the authors' pipeline: The assay estimated nucleated cells by amplifying reference gene primers. Produced via immunoSEQ multiplex PCR; TCRdb's table is partial and in-frame only. D and trimming come from the DNA, and the V and J calls and clone size come from that table. In the table there are about 290,000 clones, about nine tenths of which are singletons. The chain links TRBV14 to TRBJ2-5; a possible D gene is TRBD1 (5 bases). What was sequenced was peripheral blood. The clonotype comes from a woman aged 40-49 years who had recovered from COVID-19. The CDR3 loop is CASSQELGVVGQETQYF. For the CDR3, the DNA is TGTGCCAGCAGCCAAGAGTTAGGGGTGGTCGGCCAAGAGACCCAGTACTTC.